This TCR beta chain was captured by sequencing in a study of blood T cell repertoires in COVID-19. The age range of participants was about 18 to 89 years, with residence in about 25 US areas. Participants' own reports of clinical history determined their cohort assignment. Libraries were prepared by immunoSEQ multiplex PCR; TCRdb keeps only in-frame clonotypes and omits some of them. The repertoire holds about 170,000 clones, with about 83% as singletons. Germline V gives CDR1 LNHDA, CDR2 SQIVND (reference sequence). Trimming cost V 2 bases and J 4 bases; bases outside gene matches: 18. CDR3 length: 19 amino acids.

Specimen: PBMCs or T cells enriched from blood (not recorded which). The receptor was isolated from a woman in her 50s in a cohort exposed to, infected with or recovered from COVID-19 (not recorded which). This chain links TRBV19 with TRBJ2-3; 7 nucleotides match TRBD2. The CDR3 loop is CASSILGFEREGEPDTQYF. DNA of the CDR3: TGTGCCAGTAGTATATTGGGGTTCGAGAGGGAGGGCGAACCAGATACGCAGTATTTT.